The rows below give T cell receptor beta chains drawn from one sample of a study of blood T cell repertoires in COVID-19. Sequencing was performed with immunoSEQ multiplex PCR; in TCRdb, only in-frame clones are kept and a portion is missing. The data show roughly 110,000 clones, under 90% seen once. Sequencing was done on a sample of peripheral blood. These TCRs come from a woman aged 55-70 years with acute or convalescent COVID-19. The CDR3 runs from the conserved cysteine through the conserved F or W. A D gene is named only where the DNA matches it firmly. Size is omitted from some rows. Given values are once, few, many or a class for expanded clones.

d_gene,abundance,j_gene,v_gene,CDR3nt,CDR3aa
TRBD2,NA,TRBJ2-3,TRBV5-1,TGCGCCAGCAGCTACCTAGCGGGAGTCTCAGATACGCAGTATTTT,CASSYLAGVSDTQYF
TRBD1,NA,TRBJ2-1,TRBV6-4,TGTGCCAGCAGGGCCACAGGGGTAGGCAATGAGCAGTTCTTC,CASRATGVGNEQFF
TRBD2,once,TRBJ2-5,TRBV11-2,TGTGCCAGCAGCTTAGTCCTAGCGGGGGGCAGAGAGACCCAGTACTTC,CASSLVLAGGRETQYF
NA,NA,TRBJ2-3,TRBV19,TGTGCCAGCAGGGGGGCAGCCACAGATACGCAGTATTTT,CASRGAATDTQYF
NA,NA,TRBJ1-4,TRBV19,TGTGCCAGTAGTATCGGTGGGGGGGCTGAAAAACTGTTTTTT,CASSIGGGAEKLFF
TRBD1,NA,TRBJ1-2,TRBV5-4,TGTGCCAGCAGCCCAACAGGGGGCTATGGCTACACCTTC,CASSPTGGYGYTF
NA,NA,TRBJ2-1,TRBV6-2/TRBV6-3,TGTGCCAGCAGTTATAACAGGGTCAGCGAGCAGTTCTTC,CASSYNRVSEQFF
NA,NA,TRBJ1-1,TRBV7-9,TGTGCCAGCAGCTTAATTGGGAGTGAAAACACTGAAGCTTTCTTT,CASSLIGSENTEAFF
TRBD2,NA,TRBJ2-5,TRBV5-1,TGCGCCAGCAGCGCGACTAGCGTTGGAATGGAGACCCAGTACTTC,CASSATSVGMETQYF
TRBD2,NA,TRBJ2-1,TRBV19,TGTGCCAGTAGTATTCGATCTAGCGGGGGCCCGAACAATGAGCAGTTCTTC,CASSIRSSGGPNNEQFF
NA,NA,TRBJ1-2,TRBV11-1,TGTGCCAGCAGCTTATATGCAGTGGCTAACTATGGCTACACCTTC,CASSLYAVANYGYTF
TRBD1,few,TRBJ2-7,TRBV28,TGTGCCAGCAGTGCAGGGGGCGGCTACGAGCAGTACTTC,CASSAGGGYEQYF
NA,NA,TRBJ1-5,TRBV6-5,TGTGCCAGCAGGTCGACAGGTAATCAGCCCCAGCATTTT,CASRSTGNQPQHF
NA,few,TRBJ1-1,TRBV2,TGTGCCAGCAGCTTATTGACAGTGGACACTGAAGCTTTCTTT,CASSLLTVDTEAFF
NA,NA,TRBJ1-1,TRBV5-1,TGCGCCAGCAGCTTGGAAGGGGGGGACACTGAAGCTTTCTTT,CASSLEGGDTEAFF
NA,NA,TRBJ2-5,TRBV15,TGTGCCACCAGCAGAGAAAGGTTGTCAGGGCAAGAGACCCAGTACTTC,CATSRERLSGQETQYF
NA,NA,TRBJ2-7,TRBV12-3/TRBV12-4,TGTGCCAGCAGTTTCTCGCGGTCCTACGAGCAGTACTTC,CASSFSRSYEQYF
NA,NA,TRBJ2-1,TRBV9,TGTGCCAGCAGCTCAGACTCGAGACACAATGAGCAGTTCTTC,CASSSDSRHNEQFF
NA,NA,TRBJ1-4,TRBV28,TGTGCCAGCTCGGGGAACCCGGCAACTAATGAAAAACTGTTTTTT,CASSGNPATNEKLFF
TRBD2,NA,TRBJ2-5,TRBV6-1,TGTGCCAGCAGTGGACACCTAGCGGGGGGTTCAGAGACCCAGTACTTC,CASSGHLAGGSETQYF
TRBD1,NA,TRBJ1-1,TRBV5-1,TGCGCCAGCAGCTCCCCGGGACAGGGCTCAGTTGGCGCTGAAGCTTTCTTT,CASSSPGQGSVGAEAFF
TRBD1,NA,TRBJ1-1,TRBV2,TGTGCCAGCAGCACCCGGACAGGGCGGAACACTGAAGCTTTCTTT,CASSTRTGRNTEAFF
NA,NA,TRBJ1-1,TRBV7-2,TGTGCCAGCAGCCCCCAGATGAACACTGAAGCTTTCTTT,CASSPQMNTEAFF
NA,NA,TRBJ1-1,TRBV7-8,TGTGCCAGCAGCTTTCTCCTTCAGGGCCCGAGCACTGAAGCTTTCTTT,CASSFLLQGPSTEAFF
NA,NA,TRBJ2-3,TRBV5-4,TGTGCCAGCAGCTTGAGATCTAGCAGAGATACGCAGTATTTT,CASSLRSSRDTQYF
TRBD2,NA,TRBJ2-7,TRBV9,TGTGCCAGCAGCGTGGGCGGGAGGGCCCGTGAGCAGTACTTC,CASSVGGRAREQYF
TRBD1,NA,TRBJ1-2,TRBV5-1,TGCGCCAGCAGCGGCGGGACAGGGTTTTCTAACTATGGCTACACCTTC,CASSGGTGFSNYGYTF
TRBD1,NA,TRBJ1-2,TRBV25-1,TGTGCCAGCAGAAGGACAGGGGATTCCTATGGCTACACCTTC,CASRRTGDSYGYTF
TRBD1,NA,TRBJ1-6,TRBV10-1,TGCGCCAGCAGTGAGCCAACCGGGACAGGGGGCAGGGATAATTCACCCCTCCACTTT,CASSEPTGTGGRDNSPLHF
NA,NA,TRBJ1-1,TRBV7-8,TGTGCCAGCAGCTTAGCTGACAGGCTGAACACTGAAGCTTTCTTT,CASSLADRLNTEAFF
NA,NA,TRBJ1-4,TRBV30,TGTGCCTGGAGTTGGAACAGCGGGAATGAAAAACTGTTTTTT,CAWSWNSGNEKLFF
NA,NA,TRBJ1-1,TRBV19,TGTGCCAGTAAGGGGCAGGGCTCGAACACTGAAGCTTTCTTT,CASKGQGSNTEAFF
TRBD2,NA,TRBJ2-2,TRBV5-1,TGCGCCAGCAGCTTGGGACTAGCGGGGACCGGGGAGCTGTTTTTT,CASSLGLAGTGELFF
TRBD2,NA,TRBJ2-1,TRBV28,TGTGCCAGCAGTATCCCGACTAGCGGGAGTTACAATGAGCAGTTCTTC,CASSIPTSGSYNEQFF
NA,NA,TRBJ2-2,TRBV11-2,TGTGCCAGCAGCTTAGGACTTCTCGGGGAGCTGTTTTTT,CASSLGLLGELFF
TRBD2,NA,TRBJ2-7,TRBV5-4,TGTGCCAGCAGCAGAAGCGGGGGGGCCTACGAGCAGTACTTC,CASSRSGGAYEQYF
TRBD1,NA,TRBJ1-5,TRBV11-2,TGTGCCAGCAGCTTAGGCTCAGGGGGCCACTATAGCAATCAGCCCCAGCATTTT,CASSLGSGGHYSNQPQHF